A single sample is the source of the 18 T cell receptor beta chains below, sequenced in a study of blood T cell repertoires in COVID-19. Profiled with immunoSEQ multiplex PCR; TCRdb holds only in-frame clones, not every one. The table lists about 140,000 clones, 88% of them singletons. Sequencing was done on a sample of peripheral blood. The origin of the receptors is a man aged 65-85 years with acute or convalescent COVID-19.

The chain carries TRBV4-1 and TRBJ2-1; D remains ambiguous. V lost 4 bases and J lost 0, with 10 bases in between. Germline V gives CDR1 MGHRA, CDR2 YSYEKL. This CDR3 is 15 amino acids long. CDR3: CASSRGESSYNEQFF. The CDR3 DNA follows: TGCGCCAGCAGCCGCGGAGAGAGCTCCTACAATGAGCAGTTCTTC.

The chain uses TRBV20-1 and TRBJ1-4; 7 bases agree with TRBD1. From germline, CDR1 is DFQATT and CDR2 SNEGSKA (reference sequence). Germline trimming cut 3 bases from V and 3 bases from J; bases unmatched to any gene: 4. The CDR3 runs 14 residues. The chain's CDR3 is CSASLTGSNEKLFF. The CDR3, as DNA: TGCAGTGCTAGTTTGACAGGGTCTAATGAAAAACTGTTTTTT.

The V call is TRBV5-1, the J call TRBJ2-3, with 10 bases lining up with TRBD2. V trimming: 6 bases; J trimming: 5 bases; junction bases outside the gene matches: 12. CDR1 and CDR2 from the germline V gene are SGHRS and YFSETQ. The CDR3 has 16 residues. CDR3 nucleotides: TGCGCCAGCACCCTAGGACTAGCGGACTCGGGAGATACGCAGTATTTT. Its protein product is CASTLGLADSGDTQYF.

V and J are TRBV18 and TRBJ2-5, with a tentative D call TRBD2 (5 bases). The CDR3 has 14 amino acids. The V end was cut by 2 bases, the J end by 0 bases, with 7 bases between. Per germline, CDR1 KGHSH and CDR2 LQKENI. The CDR3 loop reads CASSPRADQETQYF. Here the CDR3 DNA reads TGTGCCAGCTCACCAAGAGCGGACCAAGAGACCCAGTACTTC.

This clone was picked up one time. This chain joins TRBV28 and TRBJ2-7; 7 nucleotides align to TRBD1. The CDR3 runs to 14 residues. CDR1 is MDHEN, CDR2 SYDVKM, per germline. Trimming at V came to 4 bases and at J to 3 bases, leaving 6 bases not matched to a gene. The CDR3 DNA follows: TGTGCCAGCAGTTCACCGACAGGGAGCTACGAGCAGTACTTC. This codes for CASSSPTGSYEQYF.

A note on this clone: One end of the junction varies from germline; a read error may be responsible. The CDR3 sequence is CASSLKVGAKLF. In DNA form, the CDR3 reads TGTGCCAGCAGTTTAAAGGTGGGGGCGAAGCTCTTT. The chain combines TRBV28 with TRBJ1-6, with a possible D match to TRBD1 (6 bases). This CDR3 has 12 amino acids. Germline V gene sequence: CDR1 MDHEN, CDR2 SYDVKM.

This chain connects TRBV5-1 to TRBJ1-4; TRBD1 aligns across 8 bases. Per germline, CDR1 SGHRS and CDR2 YFSETQ. The CDR3 is 15 amino acids. The J segment lost 2 bases and the V segment lost 4 bases, leaving 4 bases of the junction unmatched. Here the CDR3 DNA reads TGCGCCAGCAGCCAGGACAGGGCGACTAATGAAAAACTGTTTTTT. This translates into CASSQDRATNEKLFF.

The V call is TRBV7-8, the J call TRBJ1-5; D not certain. This CDR3 comprises 14 residues. In germline, CDR1 is SGHVS, CDR2 FQNEAQ. Trimming removed 1 base at V and 4 bases at J, with 8 bases between. CDR3 DNA sequence: TGTGCCAGCAGCTTAGAGCTGTTAAATCAGCCCCAGCATTTT. It codes for CASSLELLNQPQHF.

This chain uses TRBV30 with TRBJ2-3; D gene uncertain. CDR1 is GTSNPN and CDR2 is SVGIG in the germline V gene (reference sequence). Trimming removed 0 bases from V and 4 bases from J, with 5 bases in between. This CDR3 comprises 12 residues. CDR3 residues: CAWSVFADTQYF. The CDR3 DNA reads as TGTGCCTGGAGTGTATTCGCAGATACGCAGTATTTT.

The gene calls are TRBV4-1 and TRBJ1-1, with 7 bases lining up with TRBD1. CDR3 size: 15 residues. Per germline, CDR1 MGHRA and CDR2 YSYEKL. Trimming took 0 bases from V and 11 from J; bases not matched to a gene: 12. The CDR3 DNA reads TGCGCCAGCAGCCAAGATCCGGGACAGACCTATGGGGCTTTCTTT. It yields the protein CASSQDPGQTYGAFF.

This clone occurred once. The DNA for the CDR3 is TGTGCCAGCAGCTTAAGAGCAGGGACAGCCGAGACCCAGTACTTC. Amino acids: CASSLRAGTAETQYF. The V and J genes are TRBV7-3 and TRBJ2-5; TRBD1 matches 7 bases. The trim removed 1 base at V and 5 bases at J, leaving 7 bases unmatched. The CDR3 sequence is 15 residues long. Germline lookup yields CDR1 SGHTA and CDR2 FQGTGA.

The rearrangement links TRBV18 to TRBJ2-3; the match to TRBD1 covers 7 bases. After removal of 6 bases from V and 2 bases from J, the junction contained 8 bases not matched to a gene. In germline, CDR1 is KGHSH, CDR2 LQKENI. The length of the CDR3 is 15 residues. The CDR3 is CASSQDRSLTDTQYF. CDR3 DNA sequence: TGTGCCAGCTCTCAGGACAGGAGCCTCACAGATACGCAGTATTTT.

The V gene is TRBV7-8, the J gene TRBJ1-5, with D possibly TRBD1 on 5 matching bases. Germline CDR1 reads SGHVS; CDR2 reads FQNEAQ. The CDR3 length is 19 residues. Trimming left V 0 bases short and J 0 bases short, with 18 bases between. The CDR3 DNA sequence: TGTGCCAGCAGCTTAGCTGAGCGACAGTTCCAGGATAGCAATCAGCCCCAGCATTTT. Its protein is CASSLAERQFQDSNQPQHF.

The CDR3 DNA follows: TGTGCCAGCAGCCGGACAGGGCTCGTCTATGGCTACACCTTC. Protein product: CASSRTGLVYGYTF. The J gene is TRBJ1-2, the V gene TRBV11-2, with 8 nucleotides matching TRBD1. The V gene's germline CDR1 is SGHAT and CDR2 FQNNGV. V lost 5 bases and J lost 4; bases outside the gene matches: 6. The CDR3 is 14 residues long.

The CDR3 sequence: CASRVGGRRTGELFF. Written as DNA, the CDR3 is TGTGCCAGCAGAGTGGGCGGGAGACGGACCGGGGAGCTGTTTTTT. The genes are TRBV5-8 and TRBJ2-2; TRBD2 agrees at 7 bases. CDR3 length equals 15 residues. Germline values: CDR1 SGHTS, CDR2 YDEGEE. Germline trimming cut 5 bases from V and 5 bases from J; bases unmatched to any gene: 9.

The gene calls are TRBV7-9 and TRBJ2-5; perhaps TRBD2 as D (7 bases). V lost 3 bases, J lost 1 base, and 9 bases lay in between. CDR3 length: 14 residues. Germline V CDR1 and CDR2: SEHNR, FQNEAQ (reference sequence). The CDR3 region is CASSFRGGQETQYF. CDR3 bases: TGTGCCAGCAGCTTTAGGGGGGGCCAAGAGACCCAGTACTTC.

The rearrangement links TRBV7-9 to TRBJ2-5; 8 bases agree with TRBD1. The germline CDR1 and CDR2 sequences are SEHNR and FQNEAQ (reference sequence). With V trimmed by 5 bases and J by 5 bases, 7 bases remained unmatched. The CDR3 has 14 residues. CDR3 amino acids: CASSVQGARETQYF. CDR3 coding DNA: TGTGCCAGCAGCGTCCAGGGGGCCCGGGAGACCCAGTACTTC. Looking up the rest from reference TRBV7-9 and TRBJ2-5 gives the full variable domain: DTGVSQNPRHKITKRGQNVTFRCDPISEHNRLYWYRQTLGQGPEFLTYFQNEAQLEKSRLLSDRFSAERPKGSFSTLEIQRTEQGDSAMYLCASSVQGARETQYFGPGTRLLVL.

The CDR3 DNA is TGTGCCAGCGCGACAGGGTTTTCCACAGATACGCAGTATTTT. This codes for CASATGFSTDTQYF. The chain employs TRBV6-5 and TRBJ2-3; 7 nucleotides align to TRBD1. The J segment lost 2 bases and the V segment lost 8 bases, leaving 7 bases of the junction unmatched. This CDR3 region has 14 residues. Per germline, CDR1 MNHEY and CDR2 SVGAGI.